The clone carrying this T cell receptor (beta chain) was seen at least ten times. This sample was included in a study of blood T cell repertoires in COVID-19. The overall study: The samples span acute and convalescent COVID-19 from the United States, Italy and Spain. Sample material is recorded as cDNA or gDNA derived from T cells, B-cell-depleted T cells, or PBMCs.

This CDR3 is built from 14 residues. Germline V gives CDR1 SGDLS, CDR2 YYNGEE. V lost 0 bases and J lost 6; bases outside the gene matches: 4. In the source study's methods: How many nucleated cells were present was estimated from reference gene primer amplification. Clones were sequenced by immunoSEQ multiplex PCR, and TCRdb holds only the in-frame ones, with some missing. V and J calls and clone size are copied from that table; D and trimming were computed from the DNA. The sample yields under 250,000 clones, 83% seen once. Allocation to cohorts depended on clinical history reported by the participants.

The sequence was obtained from a woman aged 40 to 50 who had been exposed to COVID-19. Sequenced sample: PBMCs or T cells enriched from blood (not recorded which). V and J are TRBV9 and TRBJ2-7, with TRBD2 matching 9 bases. The CDR3 reads CASSVEGLAGEQYF. Written as DNA, the CDR3 is TGTGCCAGCAGCGTAGAGGGACTAGCTGGCGAGCAGTACTTC.